This T cell receptor (beta chain) was observed in a study of control samples from healthy donors and cancer patients. Generated by immunoSEQ multiplex PCR, the TCRdb table keeps only in-frame clones and is missing some. The repertoire consists of over 65,000 clones, with approximately 91% occurring once and the leading ten covering about 9.5%. Trimming removed 6 bases from V and 9 bases from J, with 9 bases in between. In germline, CDR1 is SQVTM, CDR2 ANQGSEA. This CDR3 region has 10 residues. The sample consisted of PBMCs. The V and J genes are TRBV29-1 and TRBJ2-1; D not certain. The TCR originated in a woman aged 45-65 years with colorectal cancer. CDR3 in DNA: TGCAGCGTACTCCGAGGTGAGCAGTTCTTC. This codes for CSVLRGEQFF.